This T cell receptor beta chain appears in the sequencing data of a study of T cells in localized non-small cell lung cancer. Regarding the study as a whole: Paired adjacent lung recovered a median around 52 of the top 100 tumor clones.

Data came from immunoSEQ multiplex PCR; TCRdb stores just in-frame clones and leaves some out. Altogether 58,000 or so clones are present, around 90% being singletons, with the ten largest covering under 2.5%. This CDR3 spans 14 amino acids. The germline gives CDR1 SNHLY, CDR2 FYNNEI. Trimming took 6 bases from V and 5 from J, leaving 13 bases between them. As regards this clone: No antigen is known for it.

The sample in question was peripheral blood, obtained before any cancer treatment. The receptor's source is a woman aged 40-70 years with stage I lung adenocarcinoma. The rearrangement uses TRBV2 and TRBJ1-4; no reliable D call. The chain's CDR3 is CASRVTATNEKLFF. The CDR3 nucleotides are TGTGCCAGCAGGGTGACCGCGACCAATGAAAAACTGTTTTTT.